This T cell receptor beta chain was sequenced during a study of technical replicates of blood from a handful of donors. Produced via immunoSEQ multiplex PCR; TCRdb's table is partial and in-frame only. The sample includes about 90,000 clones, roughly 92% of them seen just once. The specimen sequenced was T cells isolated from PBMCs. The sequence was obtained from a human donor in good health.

CDR3 coding DNA: TGTGCCAGCAGCTTACGTGCGGGACTAGCGTCAGATACGCAGTATTTT. The encoded protein is CASSLRAGLASDTQYF. This chain uses TRBV7-6 with TRBJ2-3, with 10 bases lining up with TRBD2. There are 16 residues in the CDR3. Germline V gene sequence: CDR1 SGHVS, CDR2 FNYEAQ. Unmatched junction bases numbered 6, after V lost 2 bases and J lost 4 bases.